This T cell receptor (beta chain) was found in a study of PD-1 blockade in classical Hodgkin lymphoma. Notes on the study in general: By cycle point C4D1, TCR diversity had risen significantly in CD4+ cells (but not CD8+ cells).

TCRdb's copy holds only in-frame clones and misses some; the assay was immunoSEQ multiplex PCR. The sample records roughly 26,000 clones, approximately 84% being singletons. The CDR3 runs to 15 residues. CDR1 and CDR2 (germline): LNHDA, SQIVND (reference sequence). V gave up 6 bases and J gave up 4 bases, with 18 bases separating them. After autologous stem cell transplantation all patients relapsed, and prior brentuximab vedotin exposure differed between cohorts. A remark on this clone: Its cognate antigen is unknown.

The receptor's source is a human donor with classical Hodgkin lymphoma. This chain uses TRBV19 with TRBJ2-5; D remains ambiguous. The sample was peripheral blood mononuclear cells (PBMCs), taken at baseline. The CDR3 nucleotides are TGTGCCAGTAGGCCGGGTGGGGTGGAGTTAGAGACCCAGTACTTC. Protein product: CASRPGGVELETQYF.